Below, 2 T cell receptor beta chains from the same sample are listed, as sequenced in a study of blood T cell repertoires in COVID-19. Method: immunoSEQ multiplex PCR; TCRdb's copy keeps in-frame clones and lacks some. The sample contains about 200,000 clones, around four fifths of which appear only once. Sequencing input: peripheral blood. Every receptor here comes from a man between 35 and 55 years old with acute or convalescent COVID-19.

Worth noting for this clone: At the DNA level, this CDR3 is encoded by other sequences in the same sample as well. The J gene is TRBJ2-7, the V gene TRBV9; TRBD1 matches 9 bases. Germline V lookup: CDR1 SGDLS, CDR2 YYNGEE. Losses at the gene ends were 0 bases for V and 0 bases for J; bases not matched to a gene: 1. The CDR3 covers 15 residues. The CDR3 nucleotides are TGTGCCAGCAGCGTAGGACAGGGGGACTCCTACGAGCAGTACTTC. This gives the protein CASSVGQGDSYEQYF. The whole variable domain, remainder taken from reference TRBV9 and TRBJ2-7, is DSGVTQTPKHLITATGQRVTLRCSPRSGDLSVYWYQQSLDQGLQFLIQYYNGEERAKGNILERFSAQQFPDLHSELNLSSLELGDSALYFCASSVGQGDSYEQYFGPGTRLTVT.

This clone has more than one count but fewer than ten. The chain has TRBV3-1 (or the pseudogene TRBV3-2) and TRBJ2-7; 10 bases map to TRBD2. J gave up 5 bases and V 4 bases, and 8 bases lay outside the gene matches. The CDR3 runs to 15 residues. Germline-derived CDR1 and CDR2 are LGHDT and YNNKEL (reference sequence). This CDR3 reads CASSRLAGVSHEQYF. CDR3 coding DNA: TGTGCCAGCAGCCGTCTAGCGGGAGTTTCCCACGAGCAGTACTTC.